The 4 T cell receptor beta chains below come from one sample, sequenced in a study of T cell repertoires in cytomegalovirus infection. MiXCR, run by TCRdb on the reads, gives a single entry per CDR3 protein. The profile covers approximately 500,000 distinct CDR3 sequences, with less than 30% appearing a single time and 13% taken by the ten largest. Material: PBMCs. Receptors were obtained from a human donor in good health (CMV status not recorded). Some clones in this sample may be carry-over from other donors' samples.

The chain joins TRBV6-1 to TRBJ2-7, with D maybe TRBD1 (5 bases). The V gene lost 6 bases and the J gene lost 2 bases, with 17 bases spanning the gap. CDR3 length: 15 residues. The V gene's germline CDR1 is MNHNS and CDR2 SASEGT. CDR3 amino acids: CASSEWGRIAYEQYF. CDR3 bases: TGTGCCAGCAGCGAGTGGGGCAGGATCGCCTACGAGCAGTACTTC.

The chain recombines TRBV10-3 with TRBJ2-2; D gene uncertain. The CDR3 has 16 amino acids. The germline CDR1 and CDR2 sequences are ENHRY and SYGVKD. With 1 base removed from V and 1 base from J, the gap between germline ends came to 10 bases. CDR3 in amino acids: CAISEFEIRNTGELFF. The CDR3 coding sequence is TGTGCCATCAGTGAGTTTGAGATAAGGAACACCGGGGAGCTGTTTTTT.

This clonotype was detected only a few times. The rearrangement uses TRBV10-2 and TRBJ2-1; 7 bases line up with TRBD1. CDR1 and CDR2 (germline): WSHSY, SAAADI. The CDR3 loop spans 15 amino acids. V shed 6 bases and J 2 bases; nucleotides not matched to a gene: 7. The CDR3 protein is CASRTVQGTYNEQFF. The CDR3 DNA follows: TGCGCCAGCAGGACTGTACAGGGGACCTACAATGAGCAGTTCTTC.

This clonotype was observed at least ten times. The J gene is TRBJ2-7, the V gene TRBV7-6; D gene ambiguous. V gave up 5 bases and J gave up 4 bases, with 12 bases separating them. Germline V gene data show CDR1 as SGHVS and CDR2 as FNYEAQ. The CDR3 is 13 residues long. The CDR3 DNA follows: TGTGCCAGCAGCCCCGTTGCACGATACGAGCAGTACTTC. Protein sequence: CASSPVARYEQYF. The entire variable domain, with the rest obtained from reference TRBV7-6 and TRBJ2-7, is as follows: GAGVSQSPRYKVTKRGQDVALRCDPISGHVSLYWYRQALGQGPEFLTYFNYEAQQDKSGLPNDRFSAERPEGSISTLTIQRTEQRDSAMYRCASSPVARYEQYFGPGTRLTVT.